This TCR beta chain derives from a study of cytomegalovirus exposure and HLA in healthy donors. Study summary: The early release's HLA-typed donors yielded approximately 81 million unique TCRs.

Healthy bone marrow donors made up the donors. A remark on this clone: Antigen unknown.

Points from the study as a whole: Cytomegalovirus association was assigned to under 200 TCR beta chains.

Trimming removed 5 bases from V and 8 bases from J; junction bases left unmatched: 10. The CDR3 spans 15 residues. Germline V gene lookup returns CDR1 SGHAT and CDR2 FQNNGV. Primers for the PCR totalled 60 Vbeta and 13 Jbeta. Clones were sequenced by immunoSEQ multiplex PCR, and TCRdb holds only the in-frame ones, with some missing. The profile shows over 60,000 clones, over 70% of them singletons. The J gene is TRBJ1-4, the V gene TRBV11-2, with 8 nucleotides matching TRBD1. Specimen: PBMCs. The TCR sequence derives from a man aged 65 to 79 in good health and CMV-seronegative. In nucleotides, the CDR3 is TGTGCCAGCAGCCCTTGGACAGGGAGGAAGGAAAAACTGTTTTTT. This gives the protein CASSPWTGRKEKLFF.